Listed below are T cell receptor beta chains from one sample, sequenced in a study of shared T cell receptors in the human thymus. Using immunoSEQ multiplex PCR, the repertoire was profiled, and TCRdb retains in-frame clones only, with some absent. The repertoire holds about 500,000 clones, with around three quarters as singletons. These records were also assigned to another study, of human thymus T cells.

The sample comprised thymocytes. These receptors all come from a boy in the first two years of life with a congenital heart defect. CDR3s include the opening cysteine and the closing phenylalanine or tryptophan. D genes are given only for firm matches. Some rows have no size entry. The others give once, few or many, or a class for an expanded clone.

cdr3_aa cdr3_nt d_call v_call cdr3_length clone_size j_call
CASSQRGTGAGNTIYF TGTGCCAGCAGCCAGAGGGGGACAGGGGCTGGAAACACCATATATTTT TRBD1 TRBV7-8 16 NA TRBJ1-3
CASSFPGHQPEQYF TGTGCCAGCAGCTTCCCGGGACACCAGCCGGAGCAGTACTTC NA TRBV5-8 14 NA TRBJ2-7
CASRPGQETGNTIYF TGCGCCAGCAGGCCGGGACAGGAAACTGGAAACACCATATATTTT TRBD1 TRBV10-2 15 NA TRBJ1-3
CASSQVEASEEDEQFF TGCGCCAGCAGCCAGGTCGAGGCTAGCGAGGAAGATGAGCAGTTCTTC NA TRBV4-1 16 NA TRBJ2-1
CASSQDQGADYEQYF TGTGCCAGCAGCCAAGATCAGGGGGCAGACTACGAGCAGTACTTC TRBD1 TRBV4-2 15 few TRBJ2-7
CASGNPRFQEQYF TGTGCCAGCGGTAATCCTCGTTTTCAGGAGCAGTACTTC NA TRBV5-6 13 NA TRBJ2-7
CASSLGGVEQYF TGTGCCAGCAGCTTGGGAGGGGTCGAGCAGTACTTC TRBD2 TRBV7-9 12 NA TRBJ2-7
CSGRDRSHEQYF TGCAGCGGGCGGGACAGAAGCCACGAGCAGTACTTC NA TRBV29-1 12 few TRBJ2-7
CASGRRGSGNTIYF TGTGCCAGCGGCCGGCGGGGCTCTGGAAACACCATATATTTT NA TRBV5-4 14 NA TRBJ1-3
CASSLGGVDEQYF TGTGCCAGCAGTTTAGGGGGGGTCGACGAGCAGTACTTC TRBD2 TRBV28 13 NA TRBJ2-7
CASSLVGGSSLGTGELFF TGTGCCAGCAGCTTAGTTGGGGGGAGCTCCCTGGGGACCGGGGAGCTGTTTTTT NA TRBV7-9 18 NA TRBJ2-2
CASSRQTYTDTQYF TGTGCCAGCAGCCGACAGACTTACACAGATACGCAGTATTTT NA TRBV6-5 14 NA TRBJ2-3
CAWSDPPPSGSPGF TGTGCCTGGAGTGACCCCCCGCCTAGCGGGAGCCCCGGCTTC TRBD2 TRBV30 14 NA TRBJ2-7
CASSDDEGTRVINEQYF TGTGCCAGCAGCGACGACGAGGGGACTAGGGTGATTAACGAGCAGTACTTC TRBD2 TRBV9 17 NA TRBJ2-7
CASSDPGLAGVCDEQYF TGCGCCAGCAGTGACCCAGGACTAGCGGGAGTATGCGACGAGCAGTACTTC TRBD2 TRBV10-2 17 NA TRBJ2-7
CASSQDVEGGTYEQYF TGTGCCAGCAGCCAAGATGTAGAGGGGGGGACTTACGAGCAGTACTTC NA TRBV4-2 16 few TRBJ2-7
CASSVGRGGPDTQYF TGTGCCAGCAGTGTCGGGAGGGGGGGGCCAGATACGCAGTATTTT TRBD2 TRBV2 15 NA TRBJ2-3
CASSTTGGDGYTF TGTGCCAGCAGTACGACAGGGGGCGATGGCTACACCTTC TRBD1 TRBV28 13 NA TRBJ1-2
CASSLDRRQGDDWNEQFF TGTGCCAGCAGCTTAGATCGCCGGCAGGGGGACGACTGGAATGAGCAGTTCTTC TRBD1 TRBV11-2 18 NA TRBJ2-1
CASSPRGNQPQHF TGTGCCAGCAGCCCCAGGGGTAATCAGCCCCAGCATTTT NA TRBV9 13 NA TRBJ1-5
CASSPPGLALTDTQYF TGTGCCAGCAGCCCCCCCGGACTAGCGCTCACAGATACGCAGTATTTT TRBD2 TRBV7-9 16 NA TRBJ2-3
CSVGGGASTEAFF TGCAGCGTTGGGGGGGGCGCGAGCACTGAAGCTTTCTTT NA TRBV29-1 13 NA TRBJ1-1
CASSLAGGVVTNEKLFF TGCGCCAGCAGCTTGGCAGGGGGCGTGGTGACTAATGAAAAACTGTTTTTT TRBD1 TRBV5-1 17 NA TRBJ1-4
CASSPPDSTEAFF TGTGCCAGCAGTCCGCCCGACTCCACTGAAGCTTTCTTT NA TRBV14 13 NA TRBJ1-1
CTAGGVQTEAFF TGCACCGCTGGGGGGGTCCAGACTGAAGCTTTCTTT NA TRBV29-1 12 NA TRBJ1-1
CASSWVGGGEQFF TGTGCCAGCAGCTGGGTGGGGGGGGGTGAGCAGTTCTTC TRBD2 TRBV28 13 NA TRBJ2-1
CATLRDREFSF TGTGCCACCCTCCGGGACAGAGAGTTCTCGTTC TRBD1 TRBV19 11 NA TRBJ1-2
CASSRGQGTLYEQYF TGTGCCAGCAGCCGTGGACAGGGCACCCTCTACGAGCAGTACTTC TRBD1 TRBV27 15 NA TRBJ2-7
CASRSTNEKLFF TGTGCCAGCCGCAGTACGAATGAAAAACTGTTTTTT NA TRBV7-2 12 NA TRBJ1-4
CAWSKTSGRTPGELFF TGTGCCTGGAGTAAAACTAGCGGGAGAACCCCCGGGGAGCTGTTTTTT TRBD2 TRBV30 16 NA TRBJ2-2
CASSNRFSYEQYF TGTGCCAGCAGTAACAGGTTCTCCTACGAGCAGTACTTC NA TRBV28 13 once TRBJ2-7
CASSGGQRESEKLFF TGTGCCAGCAGTGGAGGACAGAGGGAGTCTGAAAAACTGTTTTTT NA TRBV6-1 15 NA TRBJ1-4
CSVEEDGAGGWVNEQFF TGCAGCGTTGAAGAGGATGGAGCGGGAGGGTGGGTCAATGAGCAGTTCTTC TRBD2 TRBV29-1 17 NA TRBJ2-1
CASRGTSGIQETQYF TGTGCCAGCAGGGGGACTAGCGGTATCCAAGAGACCCAGTACTTC TRBD2 TRBV6-6 15 few TRBJ2-5
CASSTAGGRALTDTQYF TGTGCCAGTAGTACGGCGGGCGGGAGGGCCCTCACAGATACGCAGTATTTT TRBD2 TRBV19 17 NA TRBJ2-3
CASSLGLAGAGGPKETQYF TGTGCCAGCAGCTTGGGACTAGCGGGAGCAGGGGGGCCTAAGGAGACCCAGTACTTC TRBD2 TRBV7-2 19 NA TRBJ2-5
CSARAGQGKFF TGCAGTGCTAGAGCTGGACAGGGAAAGTTCTTC TRBD1 TRBV20-1 11 NA TRBJ2-1
CASKGRDRGNTEAFF TGTGCCAGTAAAGGGAGGGACAGGGGGAACACTGAAGCTTTCTTT TRBD1 TRBV19 15 NA TRBJ1-1
CASSPTRGGGRNQPQHF TGTGCCAGCAGCCCAACCCGCGGCGGGGGGCGCAATCAGCCCCAGCATTTT NA TRBV4-2 17 NA TRBJ1-5
CANKTRSYNEQFF TGTGCCAACAAGACTCGGTCCTACAATGAGCAGTTCTTC NA TRBV27 13 NA TRBJ2-1
CASSLGGTMSSYNEQFF TGCGCCAGCAGCTTAGGCGGGACGATGTCCTCCTACAATGAGCAGTTCTTC NA TRBV5-1 17 NA TRBJ2-1
CAWSAASGREDNTGELFF TGTGCCTGGAGTGCGGCTAGCGGGAGGGAAGATAACACCGGGGAGCTGTTTTTT TRBD2 TRBV30 18 once TRBJ2-2
CASSEGQANTGELFF TGTGCCAGCAGTGAGGGACAAGCGAACACCGGGGAGCTGTTTTTT NA TRBV2 15 NA TRBJ2-2
CASSLTGSNVAASTDTQYF TGTGCCAGCAGCTTAACGGGGAGTAACGTAGCGGCTAGCACAGATACGCAGTATTTT NA TRBV7-3 19 NA TRBJ2-3
CASSEEGAPRAFF TGTGCCAGCAGTGAGGAGGGGGCCCCTCGAGCTTTCTTT TRBD1 TRBV25-1 13 NA TRBJ1-1
CAWSVLPRTPTYNEQFF TGTGCCTGGAGTGTACTGCCGCGGACTCCTACCTACAATGAGCAGTTCTTC NA TRBV30 17 NA TRBJ2-1
CASSLGRVATEAFF TGTGCCAGCAGTTTAGGGAGGGTGGCCACTGAAGCTTTCTTT NA TRBV27 14 NA TRBJ1-1
CASSGRLAGGGNEQFF TGTGCCAGCAGCGGAAGACTAGCGGGAGGGGGGAATGAGCAGTTCTTC TRBD2 TRBV9 16 NA TRBJ2-1
CSASGTYEQYF TGCAGTGCTAGCGGTACCTACGAGCAGTACTTC NA TRBV20-1 11 few TRBJ2-7
CSVDELAGEGNSYNEQFF TGCAGCGTCGATGAACTAGCGGGAGAGGGAAACTCCTACAATGAGCAGTTCTTC TRBD2 TRBV29-1 18 NA TRBJ2-1
CASSYGQGVPSTDTQYF TGTGCCAGCAGCTACGGACAGGGGGTACCTAGCACAGATACGCAGTATTTT TRBD1 TRBV7-8 17 NA TRBJ2-3
CASNEQGRAFF TGTGCCAGCAACGAACAGGGAAGAGCTTTCTTT NA TRBV27 11 NA TRBJ1-1
CASLPDRGGTEAFF TGTGCCAGCCTTCCGGACAGGGGAGGGACTGAAGCTTTCTTT TRBD1 TRBV28 14 NA TRBJ1-1
CASSQGSGLAEETQYF TGCGCCAGCAGCCAAGGGAGCGGGCTAGCGGAAGAGACCCAGTACTTC TRBD2 TRBV4-1 16 NA TRBJ2-5
CASSEVWRTRFGVEAFF TGTGCCAGCAGTGAGGTGTGGAGGACCAGATTCGGAGTTGAAGCTTTCTTT NA TRBV6-1 17 NA TRBJ1-1